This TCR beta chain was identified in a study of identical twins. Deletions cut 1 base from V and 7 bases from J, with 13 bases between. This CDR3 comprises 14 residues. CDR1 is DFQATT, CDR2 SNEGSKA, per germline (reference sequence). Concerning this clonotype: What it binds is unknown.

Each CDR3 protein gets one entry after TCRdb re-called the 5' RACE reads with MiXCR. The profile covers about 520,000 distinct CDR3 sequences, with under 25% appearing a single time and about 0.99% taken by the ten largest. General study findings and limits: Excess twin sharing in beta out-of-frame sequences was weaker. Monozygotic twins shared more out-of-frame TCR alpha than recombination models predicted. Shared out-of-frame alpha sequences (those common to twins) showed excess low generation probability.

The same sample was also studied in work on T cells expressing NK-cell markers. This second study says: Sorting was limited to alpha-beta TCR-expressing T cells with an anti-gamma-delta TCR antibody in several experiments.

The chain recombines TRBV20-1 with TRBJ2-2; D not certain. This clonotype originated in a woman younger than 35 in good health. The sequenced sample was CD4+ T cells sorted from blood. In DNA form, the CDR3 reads TGCAGTGCTAGAGTGGGGTTGGTTAGCGGGGAGCTGTTTTTT. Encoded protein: CSARVGLVSGELFF.